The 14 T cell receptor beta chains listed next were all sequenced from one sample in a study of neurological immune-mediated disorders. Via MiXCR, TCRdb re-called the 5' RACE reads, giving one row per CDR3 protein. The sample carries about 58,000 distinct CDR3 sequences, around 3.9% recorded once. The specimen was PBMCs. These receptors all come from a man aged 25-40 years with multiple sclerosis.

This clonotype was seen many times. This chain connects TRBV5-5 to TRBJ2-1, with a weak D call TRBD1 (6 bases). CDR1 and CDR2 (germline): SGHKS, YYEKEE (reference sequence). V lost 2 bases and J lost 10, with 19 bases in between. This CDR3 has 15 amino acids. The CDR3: CASSLKGQLPWEQFF. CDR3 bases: TGTGCCAGCAGCTTAAAGGGACAATTGCCGTGGGAGCAGTTCTTC.

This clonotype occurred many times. The CDR3 DNA follows: TGTGCCAGCAGCGTAAGCCGGGGATACTTCTACAATGAGCAGTTCTTC. Its translation is CASSVSRGYFYNEQFF. The gene calls are TRBV28 and TRBJ2-1; D might be TRBD2 (5 bases). V lost 6 bases, J lost 3 bases, and 18 bases lay in between. This CDR3 spans 16 amino acids. The germline V gene encodes CDR1 MDHEN and CDR2 SYDVKM.

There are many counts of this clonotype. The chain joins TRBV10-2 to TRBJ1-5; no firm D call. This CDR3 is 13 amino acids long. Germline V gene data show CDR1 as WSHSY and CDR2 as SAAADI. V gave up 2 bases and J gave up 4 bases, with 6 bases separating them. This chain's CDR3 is CASSEIENQPQHF. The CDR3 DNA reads TGCGCCAGCAGTGAGATAGAGAATCAGCCCCAGCATTTT.

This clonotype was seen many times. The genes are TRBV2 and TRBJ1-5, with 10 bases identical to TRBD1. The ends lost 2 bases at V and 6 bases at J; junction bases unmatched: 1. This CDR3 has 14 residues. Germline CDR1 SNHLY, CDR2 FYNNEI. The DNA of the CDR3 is TGTGCCAGCAGTGAAAGACAGGGGGCTCAGCCCCAGCATTTT. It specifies CASSERQGAQPQHF. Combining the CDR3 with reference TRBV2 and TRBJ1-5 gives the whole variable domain EPEVTQTPSHQVTQMGQEVILRCVPISNHLYFYWYRQILGQKVEFLVSFYNNEISEKSEIFDDQFSVERPDGSNFTLKIRSTKLEDSAMYFCASSERQGAQPQHFGDGTRLSIL.

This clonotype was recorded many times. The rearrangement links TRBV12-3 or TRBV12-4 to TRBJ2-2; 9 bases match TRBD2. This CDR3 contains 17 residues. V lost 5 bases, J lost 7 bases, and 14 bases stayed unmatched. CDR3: CASSPLRAGGQGGELFF. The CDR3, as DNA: TGTGCCAGCAGTCCCCTAAGGGCGGGGGGGCAAGGCGGGGAGCTGTTTTTT.

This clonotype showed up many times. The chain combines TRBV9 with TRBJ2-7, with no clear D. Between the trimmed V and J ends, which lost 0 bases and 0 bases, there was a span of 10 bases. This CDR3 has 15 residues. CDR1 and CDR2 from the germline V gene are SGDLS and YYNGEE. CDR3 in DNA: TGTGCCAGCAGCGTAGCAGCAGCAAGCTCCTACGAGCAGTACTTC. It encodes CASSVAAASSYEQYF.

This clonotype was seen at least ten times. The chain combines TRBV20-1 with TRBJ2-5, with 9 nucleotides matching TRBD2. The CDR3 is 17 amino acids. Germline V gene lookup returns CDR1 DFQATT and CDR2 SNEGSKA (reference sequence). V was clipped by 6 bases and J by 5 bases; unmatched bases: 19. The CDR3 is CSALGFSGRGYGETQYF. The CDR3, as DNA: TGCAGTGCCCTGGGATTTAGCGGGAGAGGTTACGGGGAGACCCAGTACTTC.

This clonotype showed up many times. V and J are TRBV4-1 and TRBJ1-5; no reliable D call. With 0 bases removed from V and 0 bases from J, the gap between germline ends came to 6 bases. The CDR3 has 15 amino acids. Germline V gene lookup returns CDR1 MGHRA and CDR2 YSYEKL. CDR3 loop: CASSQEFYSNQPQHF. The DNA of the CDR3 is TGCGCCAGCAGCCAAGAGTTCTATAGCAATCAGCCCCAGCATTTT.

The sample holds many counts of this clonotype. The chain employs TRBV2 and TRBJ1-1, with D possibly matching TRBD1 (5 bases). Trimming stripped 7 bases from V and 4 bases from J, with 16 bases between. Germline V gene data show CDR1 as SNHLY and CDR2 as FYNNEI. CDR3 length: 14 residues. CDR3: CASKGGVGGTEAFF. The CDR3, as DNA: TGTGCCAGCAAGGGAGGGGTTGGTGGCACTGAAGCTTTCTTT.

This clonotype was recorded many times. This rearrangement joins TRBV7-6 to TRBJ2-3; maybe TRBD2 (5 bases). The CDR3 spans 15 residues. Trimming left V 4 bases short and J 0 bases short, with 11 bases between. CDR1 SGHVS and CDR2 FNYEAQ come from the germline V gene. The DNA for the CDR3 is TGTGCCAGCAGCTCTGCGGGCTCTAGCACAGATACGCAGTATTTT. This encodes CASSSAGSSTDTQYF.

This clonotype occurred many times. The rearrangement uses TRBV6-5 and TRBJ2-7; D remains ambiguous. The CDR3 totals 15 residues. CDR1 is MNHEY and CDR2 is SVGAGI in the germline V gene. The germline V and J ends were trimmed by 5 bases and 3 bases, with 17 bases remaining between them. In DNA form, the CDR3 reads TGTGCCAGCAGTGCCACAGTGGGAATAGGCTACGAGCAGTACTTC. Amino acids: CASSATVGIGYEQYF.

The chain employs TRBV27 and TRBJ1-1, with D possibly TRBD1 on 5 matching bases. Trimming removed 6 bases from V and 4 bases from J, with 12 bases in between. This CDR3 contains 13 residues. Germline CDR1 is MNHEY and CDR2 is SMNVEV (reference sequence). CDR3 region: CASRWGEGTEAFF. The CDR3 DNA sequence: TGTGCCAGCAGATGGGGCGAGGGCACTGAAGCTTTCTTT.

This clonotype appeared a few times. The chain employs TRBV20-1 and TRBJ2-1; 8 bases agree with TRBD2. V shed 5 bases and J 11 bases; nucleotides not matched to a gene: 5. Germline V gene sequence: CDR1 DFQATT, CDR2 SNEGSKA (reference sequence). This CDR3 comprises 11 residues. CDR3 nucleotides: TGCAGTGCTCGCCCGGGGGGGCAGCAGTTCTTC. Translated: CSARPGGQQFF.

The chain's CDR3 is CASSPAGRLAISYNEQFF. The CDR3 region has the DNA TGTGCCAGCAGCCCGGCGGGGCGACTAGCAATCTCCTACAATGAGCAGTTCTTC. The chain carries TRBV5-6 and TRBJ2-1; TRBD2 agrees at 7 bases. V gave up 4 bases and J gave up 0 bases; unmatched junction bases: 13. CDR1 and CDR2 from the germline V gene are SGHDT and YYEEEE. This CDR3 comprises 18 residues.